These T cell receptor beta chains were read from a single sample in a study of Ad26.COV2.S vaccination and SARS-CoV-2 variants. The method was immunoSEQ multiplex PCR; TCRdb's version includes in-frame clones alone and lacks a portion of them. The profile shows about 680,000 clones, roughly 90% of them singletons. Specimen: peripheral blood, collected in a trial of Ad26.COV2.S vaccine versus placebo. Receptor source: a person aged 18-60 years who received the Ad26.COV2.S COVID-19 vaccine or a placebo. Each CDR3 is given with its conserved first and last residue. A D gene is named only where the DNA matches it firmly. Clone size is shown for a subset of rows, as once, few, many or a class of expanded clone.

TRBJ1-5,TRBV7-9,-,-,CASSLGDGSEHF,TGTGCCAGCAGCTTAGGCGACGGATCGGAACATTTT
TRBJ1-4,TRBV7-8,TRBD1,-,CASSLAGTGVEKLFF,TGTGCCAGCAGCTTAGCCGGGACAGGGGTCGAAAAACTGTTTTTT
TRBJ2-7,TRBV6-5,-,few,CASSQTFDRSYEQYF,TGTGCCAGCAGCCAAACGTTCGACAGGTCCTACGAGCAGTACTTC
TRBJ2-7,TRBV27,-,-,CASSLSAGTDPPYEQYF,TGTGCCAGCAGTTTATCTGCGGGGACAGATCCCCCCTACGAGCAGTACTTC
TRBJ1-4,TRBV30,-,-,CAWSGRGGAEKLFF,TGTGCCTGGAGCGGTCGTGGAGGGGCTGAAAAACTGTTTTTT
TRBJ1-4,TRBV5-1,-,-,CASSIMTNEKLFF,TGCGCCAGCAGCATCATGACTAATGAAAAACTGTTTTTT
TRBJ1-2,TRBV19,-,-,CASSMGGNYGYTF,TGTGCCAGTAGTATGGGGGGTAACTATGGCTACACCTTC
TRBJ1-1,TRBV19,TRBD1,-,CASSLGTVPNTEAFF,TGTGCCAGTAGTTTGGGGACAGTTCCTAACACTGAAGCTTTCTTT
TRBJ2-1,TRBV7-9,TRBD1,-,CASSLAGAGQGYNEQFF,TGTGCCAGCAGCTTAGCGGGGGCGGGACAGGGGTACAATGAGCAGTTCTTC
TRBJ2-3,TRBV29-1,TRBD1,-,CSVGGTGPLSTDTQYF,TGCAGCGTTGGGGGGACAGGTCCCCTTAGCACAGATACGCAGTATTTT
TRBJ1-6,TRBV7-7,-,-,CASSPDGNSPLHF,TGTGCCAGCAGCCCGGACGGCAATTCACCCCTCCACTTT
TRBJ1-3,TRBV5-1,-,-,CASTGGNTIYF,TGCGCCAGCACAGGTGGAAACACCATATATTTT
TRBJ1-3,TRBV4-3,-,-,CASSQSTSGNTIYF,TGCGCCAGCAGCCAGAGTACCTCTGGAAACACCATATATTTT
TRBJ1-5,TRBV7-8,TRBD1,-,CASSLVRGQENQPQHF,TGTGCCAGCAGCTTAGTACGGGGACAGGAGAATCAGCCCCAGCATTTT